This T cell receptor (beta chain) stems from a study of neoadjuvant anti-PD-1 for oral cavity cancer. Specified time point: after neoadjuvant nivolumab, at surgical resection. Cohort: HPV-negative, locally advanced oral cavity squamous cell carcinoma patients. This clone has a single count. Blood libraries mostly used roughly 520 ng genomic DNA, six replicates each. Assay: immunoSEQ multiplex PCR; the TCRdb copy retains only in-frame clones and omits some. This sample has over 25,000 clones, with 80% found just once. This CDR3 is built from 11 residues. Germline assignment: CDR1 SGHTA and CDR2 FQGNSA. Trimming pared 5 bases from V and 9 bases from J, leaving 8 bases between.

Sequencing used PBMCs, obtained after nivolumab (anti-PD-1) treatment. The chain has TRBV7-2 and TRBJ2-1, with D perhaps matching TRBD2 (5 bases). The receptor's source is a person between 35 and 79 years old with oral cavity squamous cell carcinoma. In DNA, the CDR3 is TGTGCCAGCAGCGAGGAGGTTGAGCAGTTCTTC. Protein product: CASSEEVEQFF.